This paragraph reports one T cell receptor (beta chain). The specificity of this receptor is unknown. Likely a read error: the CDR3 ends without its conserved phenylalanine or tryptophan. Using a constant-region primer and ProtoScript II reverse transcriptase, TCRbeta-specific cDNA was reverse-transcribed from 500 ng total RNA. The TCRbeta libraries were prepared through three rounds of nested multiplex PCR following a slightly modified ARM-PCR procedure. Each of the first two PCR rounds ran for approximately 10 cycles using multiplex TRBV1-TRBV30 forward primers together with a Cbeta reverse primer. Sample barcodes and Illumina adapters were added in a final 25-cycle PCR with Deep VentR polymerase. Before sequencing, amplicons of 200-500 bp were gel-purified using a QIAquick gel extraction kit. TCRbeta amplicons were sequenced on an Illumina HiSeq 2500 with 250-bp paired-end reads. As for the original processing: To recover full CDR3 sequences, reads were quality-trimmed using Trimmomatic v0.33 and paired reads were then merged using FLASH v1.2.11. V, D and J germline segments were assigned to the rearranged TCRbeta sequences by MiGEC v1.2.1b. VDJtools v1.0.0 computed clonotype statistics and Shannon-Wiener diversity indices. To reduce sampling bias, subsequent analyses other than the diversity analysis used only the 250 most abundant clonotypes in each sample. TCRdb reprocessed the public reads (quality trimming at Q25 with fastp, clone calling with MiXCR) and kept in-frame beta chains. Identical CDR3 protein sequences are pooled into one entry, listed with their most common genes and DNA. TCRdb's processing, not the authors', yielded these V and J calls. This sample comprises approximately 30,000 distinct CDR3 sequences, about 82% of them detected only once. The ten largest clones capture under 40% of the sample.

The data were obtained in a study of tumor-infiltrating lymphocytes in primary liver carcinoma (dated by TCRdb to about 2017). In the study overall: Of the five patients, three men and two women aged 30 to 69 years, four had hepatocellular carcinoma and one had combined HCC and intrahepatic cholangiocarcinoma. The five patients had tumors of stage T1-T3 N0M0, with maximum diameters ranging from about 4 to 11 cm. Each sample produced roughly 3.5 to 7.13 million productive TCRbeta reads, and read depth showed no significant difference between tissue types. The study combined TCRbeta repertoire sequencing, expression microarrays and whole-exome sequencing across five regions of each liver tumor, with adjacent normal tissue and blood. A total of 35 specimens from 5 patients underwent TCRbeta repertoire sequencing, comprising some 25 tumor regions, 5 adjacent noncancerous liver tissues and 5 peripheral blood samples. Agilent mRNA microarray profiling was performed on the roughly 25 tumor region samples to relate TCRbeta repertoire diversity to the local molecular phenotype. Technical replicate repertoires showed high reproducibility, with mean shared-clone rates near 0.89 and correlation coefficients above 0.98. Findings and caveats that apply to the study as a whole: Just about 7.5-25% of top clones turned up in all five regions of a tumor, which suggests spatial heterogeneity among tumor-infiltrating T cells. With just a few patients in the study, the authors point out that the findings should be validated in a larger study. Bulk unsorted samples precluded comparing CD4+ and CD8+ T cell repertoires. Repertoire overlap was higher between tumor regions (mean around 35%) than tumor-adjacent (approximately 17%) or tumor-blood (about 15%) pairs, consistent with antigen-driven expansion. The top 250 clones accounted for a significantly greater share of the repertoire in tumors than in blood (p = 0.039). Because sequencing covered only the TCR beta chain and unpaired alpha chains were not captured, true repertoire diversity is likely underestimated.

Total RNA and DNA were co-extracted from approximately 20-30 mg of bulk tissue with the AllPrep DNA/RNA mini kit, without cell sorting. Surgical resection was performed in China between November 2015 and early 2016 on four or five patients with histopathologically diagnosed primary liver carcinoma. At the time of sampling, the patients were treatment-naive and had chronic HBV infection. Each tumor was sampled at five spatially separated regions: the superior, inferior, left-lateral and right-lateral poles and the tumor centre. More than 75% viable tumor cells were found by histology in every tumor sample. Pieces of fresh tumor and adjacent tissue were cut in half, with one half kept in RNAlater at -80 degrees C and the other half sent for histology. Including both end residues, the CDR3 is 15 amino acids long. Here the CDR3 DNA is all that survives: 45 bases in frame from base 1. The germline V end is reduced by 3 bases and the J end by 3 bases; junction bases left unmatched: 5. Via the germline V gene, CDR1 is MNHEY and CDR2 SVGAGI.

Here the chain combines TRBV6-5 and TRBJ2-7; 10 of the junction bases match TRBD2. The sequence came from a man aged 35 to 55 with primary liver carcinoma and hepatitis B virus infection. Material for sequencing was liver tumor tissue from sampling region 5. In light of the paper, this sample's cell subset or site label describes: tumor region T5, tumor centre. The bases read TGTGCCAGCAGTTATCAGGCTAGCGGGGGCTACGAGCAGTACTCC. It specifies CASSYQASGGYEQYS.